The present entry profiles one T cell receptor beta chain with its context. The antigen remains undetermined. The source of the sample is a study of T cell responses to AZD1222 COVID-19 vaccine. Turning to the study itself: The analysis combined second doses at about 4 or about 12 weeks.

Study-wide findings and caveats: Reports say nearly half of spike-specific TCRs go after unmutated variant regions. The donor group comprised mostly white British people and more females; the analysis possibly underestimated clonal diversity.

Some clones are missing from TCRdb's copy, which holds only in-frame ones; the method was immunoSEQ multiplex PCR. Of roughly 200,000 clones detected, almost 95% appear once; the ten largest clones hold 1% to 1.5%. The sample was peripheral blood, taken on day 0 of AZD1222 vaccination. This TCR was sampled from an adult in good health.

This CDR3 is CASSLGLAGGPSTDTQYF. In nucleotides, the CDR3 is TGTGCCAGCAGCTTAGGGCTAGCGGGGGGGCCTAGCACAGATACGCAGTATTTT. V is TRBV7-2 and J is TRBJ2-3; the match to TRBD2 covers 12 bases. Germline CDR1 and CDR2: SGHTA and FQGNSA. V lost 1 base to trimming and J lost 0 bases; unmatched junction nucleotides: 5. The CDR3 loop spans 18 amino acids. Full variable domain (remainder filled in from reference TRBV7-2 and TRBJ2-3): GAGVSQSPSNKVTEKGKDVELRCDPISGHTALYWYRQSLGQGLEFLIYFQGNSAPDKSGLPSDRFSAERTGGSVSTLTIQRTQQEDSAVYLCASSLGLAGGPSTDTQYFGPGTRLTVL.